This T cell receptor (beta chain) originates from a study of metastatic and nonmetastatic thyroid tumors. Background on the study: Where malignant and benign thyroid patients were concerned, repertoires were compared across blood and tumor or nodule tissue. Study-level results: In blood and tumor, TCR beta diversity was reportedly significantly higher in malignant thyroid tumors than in benign nodules.

TCRdb re-called the PCR reads through MiXCR. The sample lists approximately 28,000 clones, 15% to 20% occurring once. The CDR3 totals 13 residues. Germline CDR1 is KGHSH and CDR2 is LQKENI. The V gene lost 0 bases and the J gene lost 5 bases, with 7 bases spanning the gap. Not a single patient had been given any form of treatment at any point before undergoing thyroid surgery. The table lists this clone with a few counts. The antigen is unknown. Sequenced: blood. The receptor comes from a female donor with papillary thyroid cancer or a benign thyroid nodule (not recorded which). Some clones in this sample may be carry-over from other donors' samples. The genes are TRBV18 and TRBJ2-5; D uncertain. In DNA form, the CDR3 reads TGTGCCAGCTCACCACCGGGGTGGGAGACCCAGTACTTC. Its translation: CASSPPGWETQYF.